Many counts were recorded for the clone carrying this T cell receptor beta chain. 5'RACE with 10-nucleotide random UMIs generated the cDNA. MiXCR was run by TCRdb on the 5' RACE reads, yielding one entry per CDR3 protein. Of 84,000 or so distinct CDR3 sequences listed, less than 15% are singletons. The data belong to a study of neurological immune-mediated disorders. As for time point: longitudinal time-point 2. After removal of 8 bases from V and 7 bases from J, the junction contained 4 bases not matched to a gene. Germline CDR1 MDHEN, CDR2 SYDVKM. The CDR3 runs to 12 residues. The sequence was collected from a female donor with HTLV-1-associated myelopathy (HAM/TSP). Sequences were obtained from PBMCs. The chain uses TRBV28 and TRBJ2-7; TRBD1 agrees at 11 bases. The CDR3 sequence is CASGTGGIEQYF. The DNA for the CDR3 is TGTGCCAGCGGGACAGGGGGGATTGAGCAGTACTTC.